The source of this T cell receptor beta chain is a study of blood T cell repertoires in COVID-19. At the level of the study: Samples of COVID-19 (acute and convalescent) were obtained from the United States, Italy and Spain. Sources were T cells, B-cell-depleted T cells, or PBMCs; the material itself was cDNA or gDNA.

Trimming took 3 bases from V and 6 from J; bases not matched to a gene: 11. Germline CDR1 and CDR2: GTSNPN and SVGIG (reference sequence). This CDR3 is built from 15 residues. Original methodology: Reference gene primer amplification gave nucleated cell count estimates. Repertoires were generated with immunoSEQ multiplex PCR, while TCRdb's copy carries only in-frame clones and drops some. The D gene and trimming were derived from the DNA, and the V and J assignments and clone size from that table. The sample consists of around 94,000 clones, approximately 84% of them appearing once. This receptor was identified in a human donor in a cohort sampled during active COVID-19. Sequenced material: peripheral blood. The V and J genes are TRBV30 and TRBJ2-1; 7 nucleotides agree with TRBD2. CDR3 protein: CAWSGLAVPPNEQFF. The CDR3 DNA sequence: TGTGCCTGGAGCGGGCTAGCGGTCCCCCCCAATGAGCAGTTCTTC.